The rows below give T cell receptor beta chains drawn from one sample of a study of blood T cells in healthy people across ages. TCRdb ran MiXCR on the 5' RACE reads and lists one entry per CDR3 protein. The repertoire holds roughly 680,000 distinct CDR3 sequences, over 40% seen once, with around an eighth in the top ten. Sequencing was done on a sample of blood. These receptors came from a woman over 75 in good health. The CDR3 runs from the conserved cysteine through the conserved F or W. A D gene is named only where the DNA matches it firmly. A clone size is listed for some rows: how often the clone was seen (once, few, many), or a class if it is expanded.

clone size	D gene	V gene	J gene	CDR3 DNA	CDR3 protein
.	TRBD1	TRBV12-3/TRBV12-4	TRBJ2-5	TGTGCCAGCAGTTTCTCATGGACAGGGAAACTAGAGACCCAGTACTTC	CASSFSWTGKLETQYF
once	.	TRBV5-1	TRBJ2-3	TGCGCCAGCAGCTTGGGCTCGGTGCTCACAGATACGCAGTATTTT	CASSLGSVLTDTQYF
.	TRBD1	TRBV29-1	TRBJ2-7	TGCAGCGTTCTGGGACAGGCCTACGAGCAGTACTTC	CSVLGQAYEQYF
many	.	TRBV20-1	TRBJ2-1	.	CSAVPGGTGAYNEQFF
.	.	TRBV29-1	TRBJ2-3	TGCAGCGTTGAGGCAGGTCAAGGCACAGATACGCAGTATTTT	CSVEAGQGTDTQYF
.	TRBD1	TRBV7-6	TRBJ2-1	TGTGCCAGCAGCGTAGGTGACAGGGGCAATGAGCAGTTCTTC	CASSVGDRGNEQFF
few	.	TRBV3-1	TRBJ1-6	TGTGCCAGCAGCCAGAGTACTGAAAATTCACCCCTCCACTTT	CASSQSTENSPLHF
.	.	TRBV4-3	TRBJ2-1	TGCGCCAGCAGCCAAGATCCGTGGCGGGTGGGCTCCTACAATGAGCAGTTCTTC	CASSQDPWRVGSYNEQFF
many	.	TRBV20-1	TRBJ1-5	TGCAGTGCCATGACAGTAGCTGGCAATCAGCCCCAGCATTTT	CSAMTVAGNQPQHF
.	TRBD1	TRBV6-6	TRBJ2-1	TGTGCCAGCAGTGACTCGGGACAGTACAATGAGCAGTTCTTC	CASSDSGQYNEQFF
.	.	TRBV21-1	TRBJ1-2	TGTGCCAGCAGCAATGTTGCCTATGGCTACACCTTC	CASSNVAYGYTF
.	.	TRBV6-6	TRBJ2-7	TGTGCCAGCAGTTACTCGAGCGCGAACTCCTACGAGCAGTACTTC	CASSYSSANSYEQYF
.	TRBD1	TRBV20-1	TRBJ2-4	TGCAGTGCTAGGACGACAGGGAGAGGGGCCATTCAGTACTTC	CSARTTGRGAIQYF
.	TRBD2	TRBV6-1	TRBJ2-5	TGTGCCAGCACCCCAAGCGGGGGGCTCCAAGAGCAGTACTTC	CASTPSGGLQEQYF
many	.	TRBV10-3	TRBJ2-1	TGTGCCATCAGTGTCCGGGACTACAATGAGCAGTTCTTC	CAISVRDYNEQFF
.	.	TRBV7-6	TRBJ2-7	TGTGCCAGCAGCTTAGCGGGGAAACGGGGGGCCCTCTACGAGCAGTACTTC	CASSLAGKRGALYEQYF
.	.	TRBV7-2	TRBJ1-5	TGTGCCAGCAGCCCTCACAGGGTATATAGCAATCAGCCCCAGCATTTT	CASSPHRVYSNQPQHF
many	.	TRBV14	TRBJ2-3	TGTGCCAGCAGCCCCCTTGTCACAGATACGCAGTATTTT	CASSPLVTDTQYF
.	TRBD2	TRBV3-1	TRBJ2-3	TGTGCCAGCAGCCAGGGGCTAGCGGGCCCCAGCACAGATACGCAGTATTTT	CASSQGLAGPSTDTQYF
few	.	TRBV29-1	TRBJ1-6	TGCAGAGGTGATTTGGAAGGGAGCCATAATTCACCCCTCCACTTT	CRGDLEGSHNSPLHF
.	.	TRBV3-1	TRBJ2-5	TGTGTCAGCAGCCAAGATTTGGGGCCACAGGAGACCCAGTACTTC	CVSSQDLGPQETQYF
.	.	TRBV28	TRBJ2-7	TGTGCCAGCAGTTCTGTCGGACTCCTCTACGAGCAGTACTTC	CASSSVGLLYEQYF
.	TRBD1	TRBV5-1	TRBJ1-1	TGCGCCAGCAGCCTCGACAGGGGAGGGGGCACTGAAGCTTTCTTT	CASSLDRGGGTEAFF
many	.	TRBV20-1	TRBJ2-3	TGCAGTGGGGGGTCCAGTAGAAGCACAGATACGCAGTATTTT	CSGGSSRSTDTQYF
many	.	TRBV10-1	TRBJ2-3	TGCGCCAGCAGTGAAACGGTAAACACAGATACGCAGTATTTT	CASSETVNTDTQYF
.	.	TRBV18	TRBJ2-7	TGTGCCAGCTCCCCGGGACTCTCGAACTCCTACGAGCAGTACTTC	CASSPGLSNSYEQYF
.	TRBD2	TRBV18	TRBJ2-3	TGTGCCAGCTCATCCACGGGAGGAGCAGATACGCAGTATTTT	CASSSTGGADTQYF
many	TRBD1	TRBV2	TRBJ2-5	TGTGCCGTAGGGACAGAAGAGACCCAGTACTTC	CAVGTEETQYF
many	TRBD1	TRBV29-1	TRBJ1-2	TGCAGCGTTGGCAGGGGGGAAGATGGCTACACCTTC	CSVGRGEDGYTF
few	.	TRBV21-1	TRBJ1-2	TGTGCCAGCACGCAACGAGGCTACACCTTC	CASTQRGYTF
many	TRBD1	TRBV5-6	TRBJ2-1	TGTGCCAGCAGCTTCCTGGACAGGGAGAGCTCTGAGCAGTTCTTC	CASSFLDRESSEQFF
.	.	TRBV4-3	TRBJ2-3	TGCGCCAGCAGCCAAGACGGGGCTGGGACAGATACGCAGTATTTT	CASSQDGAGTDTQYF
few	.	TRBV4-3	TRBJ2-3	TGCGCCAGCAGCCTAACTCATACGGGCACAGATACGCAGTATTTT	CASSLTHTGTDTQYF
once	.	TRBV27	TRBJ2-5	TGTGCCAGCGGTGAAGACGAGGAGACCCAGTACTTC	CASGEDEETQYF
.	.	TRBV18	TRBJ2-3	TGTGCCAGCTCACCTGCGCAGGGTAGAGGAAGTACGCAGTATTTT	CASSPAQGRGSTQYF
many	.	TRBV20-1	TRBJ2-5	TGCAGTGCAAGGGGTGGGGGTCGAGAGACCCAGTACTTC	CSARGGGRETQYF
.	.	TRBV14	TRBJ2-1	TGTGCCAGCAGCCACCAAATTAGCTCCTACAATGAGCAGTTCTTC	CASSHQISSYNEQFF
.	.	TRBV18	TRBJ1-2	TGTGCCAGCTCACCGGGGGATTCCCCTAACTATGGCTACACCTTC	CASSPGDSPNYGYTF
.	.	TRBV12-3/TRBV12-4	TRBJ2-2	TGTGCCAGCAGTTTAGACTGGCTTACCGGGGAGCTGTTTTTT	CASSLDWLTGELFF
once	.	TRBV27	TRBJ1-4	TGTGCCAGCAGTTCCCGGGGGGCAGGGGATGAAAAACTGTTTTTT	CASSSRGAGDEKLFF
once	.	TRBV29-1	TRBJ2-7	TGCAGCGCCCGCTGGGACACCTCCTACGAGCAGTACTTC	CSARWDTSYEQYF
many	.	TRBV9	TRBJ2-5	TGTGCCAGCAGCGTAGCTACTCGGGGTCCTGGGGAGACCCAGTACTTC	CASSVATRGPGETQYF
.	.	TRBV5-1	TRBJ2-3	TGCGCCAGCAGCCCTCGTAGGGAAGATACGCAGTATTTT	CASSPRREDTQYF
.	.	TRBV4-1	TRBJ1-1	TGCGCCAGCAGCCAAGATTTAAACCAGGTGGTGAACACTGAAGCTTTCTTT	CASSQDLNQVVNTEAFF
many	.	TRBV2	TRBJ2-1	TGTGCCAGCAGAAGGGGAGCAGGGGTCGATGAGCAGTTCTTC	CASRRGAGVDEQFF
many	.	TRBV6-1	TRBJ1-4	TGTGCCAGCAGTGTGGGGTCTACAGCTACCCCCCCTAATGAAAAACTGTTTTTT	CASSVGSTATPPNEKLFF
.	.	TRBV7-2	TRBJ1-5	TGTGCCAGCAGCTTAAATCCAGGGGCGATTCAGCCCCAGCATTTT	CASSLNPGAIQPQHF